The 31 T cell receptor beta chains given below trace back to one sample, sequenced in a study of post-analysis software for immune sequencing data (dated by TCRdb to the mid-2010s). Results the study describes overall, beyond this receptor: Significantly higher frequencies in patients than in controls were found for about 5 TRBV segments, including TRBV5-6, TRBV5-1 and TRBV20-1.

The library was obtained by PCR. These reads were obtained on an Illumina HiSeq 2500. To reduce PCR and sequencing biases, unique molecular identifiers were incorporated into the TCR beta cDNA libraries. Using fastp at Q25 and MiXCR, TCRdb reprocessed the public reads and kept productive beta chains. Each CDR3 protein gets just one entry, which takes the most common genes and DNA from the rows behind it. The sample contains 350,000 to 450,000 distinct CDR3 sequences, 30% to 45% of them found a single time. The ten largest clones capture 13% of the sample. Their antigens are not known. Material: blood. The receptors originated from a girl aged 10 to 17 with multiple sclerosis.

This chain connects TRBV7-2 to TRBJ1-6; a weak D match, TRBD1 (5 bases). Trimming stripped 0 bases from V and 7 bases from J, with 10 bases between. There are 15 residues in the CDR3. Germline values: CDR1 SGHTA, CDR2 FQGNSA. The CDR3 nucleotides read TGTGCCAGCAGCTTAGCGACAGTAGGGAATTCACCCCTCCACTTT. Its translation: CASSLATVGNSPLHF.

The chain carries TRBV10-3 and TRBJ2-3, with D tentatively TRBD2 (5 bases). CDR1 is ENHRY, CDR2 SYGVKD, per germline. V shed 6 bases and J shed 5 bases, with 15 bases lying between them. The CDR3 is 14 amino acids. This CDR3 is CAIRERPRGDTQYF. Written as DNA, the CDR3 is TGTGCCATCAGGGAAAGGCCACGGGGAGATACGCAGTATTTT.

The chain joins TRBV7-2 to TRBJ2-5; 12 bases match TRBD2. V shed 6 bases and J 3 bases; nucleotides not matched to a gene: 2. The CDR3 length is 14 residues. Germline loops: CDR1 SGHTA, CDR2 FQGNSA. CDR3 amino acids: CASSRLAGEETQYF. The CDR3 DNA sequence: TGTGCCAGCAGTAGACTAGCGGGGGAAGAGACCCAGTACTTC.

In regard to this clonotype: A much bigger clone sits one base away, suggesting this may be a read error. The rearrangement joins TRBV12-3 or TRBV12-4 to TRBJ2-3, with 8 positions matching TRBD2. The junction had 4 bases not matched to a gene; V was cut back by 5 bases and J by 3 bases. There are 14 residues in the CDR3. The CDR3 region has the DNA TGTGCCAGCAGTGGACTAGCTAGAACAGATACGCAGTATTTT. Amino acid sequence: CASSGLARTDTQYF.

The rearrangement joins TRBV4-1 to TRBJ1-6; the D gene is possibly TRBD1 (5 bases). CDR1 is MGHRA, CDR2 YSYEKL, per germline. The CDR3 spans 16 residues. V shed 0 bases and J shed 8 bases, with 14 bases lying between them. CDR3 sequence (DNA): TGCGCCAGCAGCCAAGATAGGGACCCGGGGGATTCACCCCTCCACTTT. Protein: CASSQDRDPGDSPLHF.

The chain is built from TRBV3-1 and TRBJ2-7, with D unresolved. This CDR3 has 13 amino acids. V was clipped by 8 bases and J by 5 bases, with 16 bases between them. Germline loops: CDR1 LGHDT, CDR2 YNNKEL (reference sequence). CDR3 in amino acids: CASSTLSFNEQYF. The CDR3 bases are TGTGCCAGCTCGACGCTCAGCTTTAACGAGCAGTACTTC.

The sample holds a few counts of this clonotype. This rearrangement joins TRBV5-4 to TRBJ2-3; 9 bases align to TRBD2. Germline V gene lookup returns CDR1 SGHNT and CDR2 YYREEE (reference sequence). The CDR3 runs 15 residues. With 2 bases clipped from V and 5 bases from J, the junction kept 6 bases outside the gene matches. The CDR3 bases are TGTGCCAGCAGCTTTCGAGCGGGGGGTGGAGATACGCAGTATTTT. Translating it yields CASSFRAGGGDTQYF.

As DNA, the CDR3 is TGTGCCAGCAGTGCCACCGACCCGTATGAGTATTTT. This sequence encodes CASSATDPYEYF. The chain couples TRBV5-6 to TRBJ2-3; D ambiguous. The CDR3 loop spans 12 amino acids. The V gene's germline CDR1 is SGHDT and CDR2 YYEEEE. V shed 5 bases and J shed 13 bases, with 17 bases lying between them.

This clonotype has just a few counts. The V call is TRBV10-3, the J call TRBJ2-3, with TRBD2 matching over 8 bases. The V gene's germline CDR1 is ENHRY and CDR2 SYGVKD. The length of the CDR3 is 15 residues. V shed 11 bases and J 2 bases; nucleotides not matched to a gene: 12. Written as DNA, the CDR3 is TGTGCCGCCTCCAACGAGCGGGAGTACACAGATACGCAGTATTTT. This gives the protein CAASNEREYTDTQYF.

The J gene is TRBJ1-2, the V gene TRBV12-3 or TRBV12-4, with 8 bases that match TRBD1. The trim removed 8 bases at V and 6 bases at J, leaving 8 bases unmatched. This CDR3 contains 13 residues. CDR3 sequence: CASGRTGTNGYTF. In DNA, the CDR3 is TGTGCCAGCGGGAGGACAGGGACGAATGGCTACACCTTC.

This clonotype appeared a few times. The V and J genes are TRBV10-1 and TRBJ1-4, with D perhaps TRBD1 (6 bases). Deletions cut 5 bases from V and 7 bases from J, with 8 bases between. In germline, CDR1 is WNHNN, CDR2 SYGVQD (reference sequence). This CDR3 is built from 12 residues. CDR3 coding DNA: TGCGCCAGCAGTACAGGGAGTGAAAAACTGTTTTTT. It is translated as CASSTGSEKLFF.

There are a few counts of this clonotype. V is TRBV12-3 or TRBV12-4 and J is TRBJ2-5; TRBD1 is a possible D gene (6 bases). V was clipped by 6 bases and J by 11 bases, with 22 bases between them. The CDR3 consists of 14 residues. In DNA, the CDR3 is TGTGCCAGCAGGCCCGGGACCACGGCAGGGGAGCAGTACTTC. It yields the protein CASRPGTTAGEQYF.

This clonotype was observed a handful of times. This sequence joins TRBV29-1 and TRBJ2-5; 12 bases fit TRBD2. The J call is in doubt because the DNA end fits TRBJ2-7 better. This CDR3 contains 14 residues. CDR1 is SQVTM, CDR2 ANQGSEA, per germline. In nucleotides, the CDR3 is TGCAGCGTTGGGGCTAGCGGGGGGGCCCACGAGCAGTACTTC. Translating it yields CSVGASGGAHEQYF.

This chain uses TRBV7-9 with TRBJ1-5; D unclear. This CDR3 region has 15 residues. Deletions cut 2 bases from V and 0 bases from J, with 8 bases between. The germline V gene encodes CDR1 SEHNR and CDR2 FQNEAQ (reference sequence). CDR3 coding DNA: TGTGCCAGCAGCTTACAGGACGGTAGCAATCAGCCCCAGCATTTT. Amino acids: CASSLQDGSNQPQHF.

This clonotype was counted a few times. V is TRBV7-2 and J is TRBJ2-7; TRBD2 aligns across 16 bases. The ends lost 5 bases at V and 4 bases at J; junction bases unmatched: 8. This CDR3 region has 17 residues. Germline lookup yields CDR1 SGHTA and CDR2 FQGNSA. The DNA of the CDR3 is TGTGCCAGCAGCGGAGGGACTAGCGGGGGGGCTCGGTACGAGCAGTACTTC. Its translation: CASSGGTSGGARYEQYF.

This chain uses TRBV28 with TRBJ1-5; no definite D call. Trimming left V 6 bases short and J 2 bases short, with 14 bases between. The CDR3 extends over 15 amino acids. Germline V gene data show CDR1 as MDHEN and CDR2 as SYDVKM. The CDR3 coding sequence is TGTGCCAGCAGGCCCGCGGGTCGGGGCAATCAGCCCCAGCATTTT. Amino acids: CASRPAGRGNQPQHF.

This clonotype showed up just a few times. The CDR3 sequence is CSARDLRGGLYEQYF. DNA for the CDR3: TGCAGTGCTAGAGATCTGAGGGGGGGCCTCTACGAGCAGTACTTC. The chain links TRBV20-1 to TRBJ2-7; the D gene is possibly TRBD2 (7 bases). Trimming cost V 0 bases and J 3 bases, with 15 bases left between them. CDR3 length equals 15 residues. Germline loops: CDR1 DFQATT, CDR2 SNEGSKA (reference sequence).

This chain connects TRBV6-2 or TRBV6-3 to TRBJ2-5; no clear D. V lost 10 bases to trimming and J lost 2 bases, with 11 bases between them. The CDR3 is 12 residues long. Germline loops: CDR1 MNHEY, CDR2 SVGEGT. CDR3 coding DNA: TGTGCCAATTCGGCTCAACAAGAGACCCAGTACTTC. Its translation: CANSAQQETQYF.

In regard to this clonotype: This clone may be a read error of a much larger clone one base away. The chain recombines TRBV27 with TRBJ2-4, with D perhaps matching TRBD1 or TRBD2 (6 bases each). The DNA matches TRBJ2-7 better at its end, which makes the J call doubtful. This CDR3 region has 15 residues. Per germline, CDR1 MNHEY and CDR2 SMNVEV (reference sequence). This chain's CDR3 is CASSFGGGAPCEQYF. As DNA, the CDR3 is TGTGCCAGCAGTTTTGGAGGGGGTGCACCCTGCGAGCAGTACTTC.

CDR3 DNA sequence: TGCAGTGCTAGAGTCTGGGGGGGAGCAGACAATGAGCAGTTCTTC. As protein: CSARVWGGADNEQFF. The chain combines TRBV20-1 with TRBJ2-1; 7 bases map to TRBD2. Germline CDR1 is DFQATT and CDR2 is SNEGSKA (reference sequence). The CDR3 is made up of 15 amino acids. V lost 1 base and J lost 5; bases outside the gene matches: 8.

The rearrangement links TRBV11-2 to TRBJ1-4, with D possibly being TRBD1 (5 bases). Germline V gives CDR1 SGHAT, CDR2 FQNNGV. This CDR3 has 14 amino acids. Trimming took off 3 bases at V and 6 bases at J, with 11 bases between the two ends. Written as DNA, the CDR3 is TGTGCCAGCAGCTTTCAGGGACTTGATGAAAAACTGTTTTTT. It codes for CASSFQGLDEKLFF.

V is TRBV6-5 and J is TRBJ2-5, with D perhaps given as TRBD1 or TRBD2 (7 bases each). The assigned J gene may be wrong: the sequence end matches TRBJ2-7 better. This CDR3 comprises 14 residues. CDR1 MNHEY and CDR2 SVGAGI come from the germline V gene. CDR3 sequence: CASSLQGRGGEQYF. The CDR3 DNA reads TGTGCCAGCAGCCTACAGGGGAGGGGAGGCGAGCAGTACTTC.

The rearrangement links TRBV7-9 to TRBJ2-1; D gene uncertain. V lost 4 bases and J 1 base, leaving 14 bases between the germline ends. This CDR3 spans 16 amino acids. Germline V CDR1 and CDR2: SEHNR, FQNEAQ (reference sequence). The CDR3 nucleotides are TGTGCCAGCAGCTCTAGTGTAGGTCGATCCTACAATGAGCAGTTCTTC. It encodes CASSSSVGRSYNEQFF.

This rearrangement joins TRBV6-6 to TRBJ1-1; D is uncertain. The CDR3 has 13 residues. The ends were cut back, 0 bases at V and 8 bases at J, with 10 bases in the middle. Germline V gene data show CDR1 as MNHNY and CDR2 as SVGAGI (reference sequence). The DNA of the CDR3 is TGTGCCAGCAGTTACTCGATACAGAGCGAAGCTTTCTTT. Protein sequence: CASSYSIQSEAFF.

The chain recombines TRBV6-4 with TRBJ2-7; maybe TRBD1 (6 bases). V gave up 4 bases and J gave up 2 bases, with 21 bases separating them. This CDR3 spans 17 amino acids. Germline assignment: CDR1 MRHNA and CDR2 SNTAGT. This CDR3 is CASSGPVGAGGAYEQYF. The CDR3 DNA reads as TGTGCCAGCAGTGGCCCGGTGGGGGCGGGTGGAGCCTACGAGCAGTACTTC.

The V and J genes are TRBV7-3 and TRBJ2-5, with 9 bases lining up with TRBD2. The CDR3 totals 18 residues. V shed 0 bases and J 2 bases; nucleotides not matched to a gene: 10. Germline lookup yields CDR1 SGHTA and CDR2 FQGTGA. The CDR3, as DNA: TGTGCCAGCAGCTTAACCCCAGCGGGGGGAGGAAAGCAAGAGACCCAGTACTTC. Its protein is CASSLTPAGGGKQETQYF.

This clonotype was detected only a few times. The chain has TRBV6-5 and TRBJ2-7, with D possibly called TRBD1 or TRBD2 (6 bases each). CDR3 length: 15 residues. Germline values: CDR1 MNHEY, CDR2 SVGAGI. The V gene lost 0 bases and the J gene lost 2 bases, with 11 bases spanning the gap. Written as DNA, the CDR3 is TGTGCCAGCAGTTACTCGAACAGGGAGGCCTACGAGCAGTACTTC. It translates to CASSYSNREAYEQYF.

The CDR3 loop is CASSFRAEYEQYF. The CDR3 nucleotides read TGTGCCAGCAGCTTCCGGGCAGAGTACGAGCAGTACTTC. This chain joins TRBV11-2 and TRBJ2-7; D is uncertain. The CDR3 is made up of 13 amino acids. V dropped 3 bases and J dropped 4 bases, with 10 bases sitting between them. Germline V gene lookup returns CDR1 SGHAT and CDR2 FQNNGV.

This chain uses TRBV29-1 with TRBJ1-1, with 7 bases lining up with TRBD1. Trimming cost V 3 bases and J 1 base; bases outside gene matches: 8. CDR3 size: 15 residues. Germline CDR1 reads SQVTM; CDR2 reads ANQGSEA. CDR3 in amino acids: CSVDPAGGKNTEAFF. Here the CDR3 DNA reads TGCAGCGTTGACCCCGCAGGGGGAAAGAACACTGAAGCTTTCTTT.

The rearrangement uses TRBV6-6 and TRBJ2-1; 13 nucleotides agree with TRBD2. In germline, CDR1 is MNHNY, CDR2 SVGAGI (reference sequence). The CDR3 length is 15 residues. Trimming removed 7 bases from V and 7 bases from J; junction bases left unmatched: 7. The CDR3 sequence is CASTKGLAGVNEQFF. The CDR3 region has the DNA TGTGCCAGCACCAAAGGACTAGCGGGGGTGAATGAGCAGTTCTTC.

CDR3 sequence reads: CASSLGSTPGETQYF. Written as DNA, the CDR3 is TGCGCCAGCAGCTTGGGGTCGACCCCGGGGGAGACCCAGTACTTC. This chain links TRBV5-1 with TRBJ2-5, with D perhaps TRBD2 (5 bases). Germline V CDR1 and CDR2: SGHRS, YFSETQ. CDR3 length: 15 amino acids. V was clipped by 0 bases and J by 5 bases, with 14 bases between them. The whole variable domain, filled in from reference TRBV5-1 and TRBJ2-5, reads KAGVTQTPRYLIKTRGQQVTLSCSPISGHRSVSWYQQTPGQGLQFLFEYFSETQRNKGNFPGRFSGRQFSNSRSEMNVSTLELGDSALYLCASSLGSTPGETQYFGPGTRLLVL.